The 23 T cell receptor beta chains reported below all come from one sample, sequenced in a study of T cells in Graves' hyperthyroidism and ophthalmopathy (dated by TCRdb to about 2019). Library creation used multiplex PCR. The sample was run on an Illumina HiSeq 2000. Amplification of TCR beta CDR3 regions was carried out from RNA transcripts. A first-round RT-PCR of the TCR CDR3 used the HTBI primer set with the Qiagen OneStep RT-PCR kit. TCRdb ran its own pipeline on the public reads, namely fastp trimming at Q25 and MiXCR clone calling, and kept in-frame beta chains. Every CDR3 protein is listed once, alongside the most common genes and DNA of its rows. Recorded for this sample are about 840,000 distinct CDR3 sequences; around 38% of them occurred a single time. The biggest ten clones account for more than 7% of the sample. Sample: blood. Receptors were obtained from a man in his late teens or twenties with Graves' hyperthyroidism.

This clonotype was recorded at least ten times. V gene TRBV25-1 combines with J gene TRBJ1-4; the match to TRBD1 covers 9 bases. After removal of 5 bases from V and 11 bases from J, the junction contained 9 bases not matched to a gene. Per germline, CDR1 MGHDK and CDR2 SYGVNS. The CDR3 is 14 amino acids. Written as DNA, the CDR3 is TGTGCCAGCAGTTTAAGGACAGGGGTGGGGAAACTGTTTTTT. It specifies CASSLRTGVGKLFF.

In its sample, this clonotype was seen many times. The chain uses TRBV5-1 and TRBJ1-5, with TRBD1 as a possible D gene (6 bases). CDR1 and CDR2 from the germline V gene are SGHRS and YFSETQ. Trimming pared 4 bases from V and 5 bases from J, leaving 16 bases between. This CDR3 has 15 amino acids. The CDR3 sequence: CASSPGPAGDQPQHF. In DNA, the CDR3 is TGCGCCAGCAGCCCCGGCCCGGCAGGGGATCAGCCCCAGCATTTT.

This clonotype came up a few times. The V gene is TRBV4-3, the J gene TRBJ1-5; D gene uncertain. CDR1 is LGHNA, CDR2 YSLEER, per germline. The CDR3 consists of 15 residues. Trimming shortened V by 0 bases and J by 3 bases, and 9 bases separated the two germline ends. The CDR3 region is CASSQDRHNNQPQHF. In DNA form, the CDR3 reads TGCGCCAGCAGCCAAGACAGGCACAACAATCAGCCCCAGCATTTT.

The chain couples TRBV29-1 to TRBJ1-2, with TRBD1 matching over 12 bases. Unmatched junction bases numbered 14, after V lost 8 bases and J lost 4 bases. The CDR3 consists of 16 residues. Germline CDR1 reads SQVTM; CDR2 reads ANQGSEA. In DNA form, the CDR3 reads TGCAGCTTAGCGCGGGACAGGGGGCTTCTGGGCTATGGCTACACCTTC. It yields the protein CSLARDRGLLGYGYTF.

As DNA, the CDR3 is TGCAGTGCTAGCGAAAGGGTGAAAGGGACTGAAGCTTTCTTT. It translates to CSASERVKGTEAFF. V is TRBV20-1 and J is TRBJ1-1; D is unclear. V shed 3 bases and J shed 5 bases, with 16 bases lying between them. The CDR3 is 14 amino acids. Per germline, CDR1 DFQATT and CDR2 SNEGSKA (reference sequence).

The genes are TRBV10-3 and TRBJ2-5; D perhaps matches TRBD2 (6 bases). The J call is doubtful: the DNA matches TRBJ2-7 better. Germline V lookup: CDR1 ENHRY, CDR2 SYGVKD. The CDR3 totals 13 residues. CDR3 protein: CAIRETGVGEQYF. For the CDR3, the DNA is TGTGCCATCAGGGAGACGGGGGTGGGCGAGCAGTACTTC.

This clonotype was counted a few times. The chain has TRBV5-1 and TRBJ1-1; 8 bases are shared with TRBD1. The CDR3 covers 14 residues. J lost 7 bases, V lost 7 bases, and 12 bases had no gene match. Germline V gives CDR1 SGHRS, CDR2 YFSETQ. The CDR3 protein is CASAQTGDSIEAFF. As DNA, the CDR3 is TGCGCCAGCGCTCAGACAGGGGATTCTATTGAAGCTTTCTTT.

The V gene is TRBV9, the J gene TRBJ2-2, with 7 bases fitting TRBD1. V lost 4 bases to trimming and J lost 6 bases; unmatched junction nucleotides: 12. CDR1 is SGDLS and CDR2 is YYNGEE in the germline V gene. This CDR3 contains 16 residues. The chain's CDR3 is CASSHLRQGWPGELFF. In DNA form, the CDR3 reads TGTGCCAGCAGCCATCTCCGACAGGGCTGGCCCGGGGAGCTGTTTTTT. The whole variable domain, filled in from reference TRBV9 and TRBJ2-2, reads DSGVTQTPKHLITATGQRVTLRCSPRSGDLSVYWYQQSLDQGLQFLIQYYNGEERAKGNILERFSAQQFPDLHSELNLSSLELGDSALYFCASSHLRQGWPGELFFGEGSRLTVL.

Remarks on this clonotype: A much bigger clone sits one base away, suggesting this may be a read error. The rearrangement links TRBV11-2 to TRBJ2-2; tentatively, D is TRBD2 (5 bases). The V gene's germline CDR1 is SGHAT and CDR2 FQNNGV. The CDR3 extends over 12 amino acids. The DNA of the CDR3 is TGTGCCAGCAGCGTTTCGTCCGGGGAGCCGTTTTTT. Amino acid sequence: CASSVSSGEPFF.

This clonotype showed up many times. V is TRBV19 and J is TRBJ1-6; D unclear. Germline values: CDR1 LNHDA, CDR2 SQIVND (reference sequence). Trimming removed 6 bases from V and 7 bases from J, with 10 bases in between. The CDR3 length is 13 residues. The CDR3 here is CASSQTSNSPLHF. The CDR3 DNA follows: TGTGCCAGTAGCCAGACTTCGAATTCACCCCTCCACTTT.

The chain links TRBV7-9 to TRBJ1-1; tentative D call: TRBD1 (6 bases). The germline CDR1 and CDR2 sequences are SEHNR and FQNEAQ (reference sequence). The CDR3 contains 14 residues. V lost 10 bases, J lost 3 bases, and 18 bases lay in between. The CDR3 sequence: CATTLWGRDTEAFF. The CDR3 bases are TGTGCCACTACTCTTTGGGGGCGCGACACTGAAGCTTTCTTT.

This clonotype was counted at least ten times. V usage is TRBV20-1 and J usage is TRBJ1-2; perhaps TRBD1 as D (6 bases). Trimming took 2 bases from V and 5 from J, leaving 18 bases between them. Germline-derived CDR1 and CDR2 are DFQATT and SNEGSKA (reference sequence). The CDR3 contains 15 residues. Here the CDR3 reads CSARPRGGVGYGYTF. CDR3 in DNA: TGCAGTGCTAGACCGAGGGGGGGCGTAGGTTATGGCTACACCTTC.

This clonotype was detected only once. The rearrangement joins TRBV2 to TRBJ1-5; no clear D gene. Germline CDR1 SNHLY, CDR2 FYNNEI. The germline V and J ends were trimmed by 5 bases and 3 bases, with 11 bases remaining between them. The CDR3 contains 14 residues. CDR3 coding DNA: TGTGCCAGCAGTTTAATGAGTACCAATCAGCCCCAGCATTTT. This translates into CASSLMSTNQPQHF.

This clonotype was seen a handful of times. The chain recombines TRBV12-3 or TRBV12-4 with TRBJ1-5, with D perhaps TRBD1 (5 bases). This CDR3 has 14 amino acids. With 5 bases removed from V and 6 bases from J, the gap between germline ends came to 14 bases. The CDR3 region is CASSRERGAQPQHF. The CDR3, as DNA: TGTGCCAGCAGTCGGGAAAGGGGAGCTCAGCCCCAGCATTTT.

The CDR3, as DNA: TGTGCCAGCAGCTTAACCCTGGGGCACAGGGGCGGTCAGCCCCAGCATTTT. Encoded protein: CASSLTLGHRGGQPQHF. The genes are TRBV7-8 and TRBJ1-5; 7 nucleotides align to TRBD1. The trim removed 2 bases at V and 6 bases at J, leaving 13 bases unmatched. CDR1 is SGHVS and CDR2 is FQNEAQ in the germline V gene. CDR3 length: 17 residues.

This clonotype came up a few times. Mismatch with germline at one junction end may stem from a read error. The chain has TRBV4-1 and TRBJ1-5; 8 bases match TRBD1. This CDR3 region has 15 residues. Germline CDR1 is MGHRA and CDR2 is YSYEKL. DNA for the CDR3: TGTGCCAGCAGCCGGACCGACAGGGGAGGTCAGCCCCAGCATTTT. As protein: CASSRTDRGGQPQHF.

This clonotype was counted once. A much more abundant neighbour one base away suggests this may be a read error. This chain uses TRBV2 with TRBJ1-6; 10 bases are a match to TRBD1. Looked up from germline, CDR1 is SNHLY and CDR2 is FYNNEI. The CDR3 contains 14 residues. CDR3 DNA: TGTGCCGGCAGTTGGACAGGGGGTAATTCACCCCTCCACTTT. Protein product: CAGSWTGGNSPLHF.

This clonotype was counted at least ten times. V and J are TRBV20-1 and TRBJ1-5, with TRBD1 identical over 8 bases. V shed 2 bases and J 4 bases; nucleotides not matched to a gene: 10. The CDR3 sequence is 16 residues long. Germline V gene data show CDR1 as DFQATT and CDR2 as SNEGSKA (reference sequence). The CDR3 loop reads CSARPLGQGGNQPQHF. The CDR3 coding sequence is TGCAGTGCTAGACCCTTAGGACAGGGAGGTAATCAGCCCCAGCATTTT.

This clonotype was observed many times. The chain recombines TRBV7-9 with TRBJ2-7; no reliable D call. V was pared by 4 bases and J by 5 bases, with 12 bases between. From germline, CDR1 is SEHNR and CDR2 FQNEAQ (reference sequence). The CDR3 sequence is 13 residues long. CDR3 in amino acids: CASSSAIGDEQYF. In DNA, the CDR3 is TGTGCCAGCAGCTCCGCTATCGGAGACGAGCAGTACTTC.

This clonotype was detected only once. The CDR3 ends on some other residue instead of the conserved phenylalanine or tryptophan, so this is likely a read error. CDR3 sequence (DNA): TGTGCCAGCATAAAGGCTAGCGGGAGCTCCTACGAGCAGTACCTC. As protein: CASIKASGSSYEQYL. The chain uses TRBV6-1 and TRBJ2-7; 10 nucleotides agree with TRBD2. J lost 0 bases, V lost 7 bases, and 6 bases had no gene match. The CDR3 totals 15 residues. The germline gives CDR1 MNHNS, CDR2 SASEGT.

With regard to this clonotype: It is likely a read error, because the conserved phenylalanine at the end of the CDR3 is missing. V usage is TRBV19 and J usage is TRBJ1-1; no definite D call. Trimming shortened V by 3 bases and J by 10 bases, and 9 bases separated the two germline ends. CDR1 is LNHDA and CDR2 is SQIVND in the germline V gene (reference sequence). The CDR3 contains 11 residues. For the CDR3, the DNA is TGTGCCAGTAGTATTGTGAGTGGAGCTTTCCTT. Translated, it gives CASSIVSGAFL.

Comments on this clonotype: The conserved final phenylalanine or tryptophan is absent from the CDR3, which likely points to a read error. No DNA is shown, since the ends of the CDR3 on it are uncertain; the CDR3 is the one TCRdb lists. The J gene is TRBJ2-7, the V gene TRBV5-6. A total of 9 residues make up the CDR3, ends included. The germline V gene has CDR1 SGHDT and CDR2 YYEEEE. This CDR3 reads CASSLLFEE.

This clonotype has more than one count but fewer than ten. This chain links TRBV5-1 with TRBJ2-7; 10 bases line up with TRBD1. V was pared by 6 bases and J by 4 bases, with 7 bases of the junction left unmatched. The CDR3 spans 14 residues. Germline CDR1 is SGHRS and CDR2 is YFSETQ. DNA of the CDR3: TGCGCCAGCAAGGCGGGACAGGGGATATACGAGCAGTACTTC. Its translation is CASKAGQGIYEQYF.